The present entry profiles one TCR beta chain with its context. The antigen is undetermined. These data belong to a study of PD-1 blockade in classical Hodgkin lymphoma. Study-wide points: Baseline TCR diversity was reportedly lower in newly diagnosed patients than in healthy donors. It was reported as lower still in relapsed/refractory patients. While CD8+ TCR diversity did not rise significantly by C4D1, CD4+ TCR diversity did.

The CDR3 is made up of 16 amino acids. The germline CDR1 and CDR2 sequences are MNHNY and SVGAGI (reference sequence). The V segment lost 4 bases and the J segment 2 bases; nucleotides outside the gene matches: 9. Sequencing was performed with immunoSEQ multiplex PCR; in TCRdb, only in-frame clones are kept and a portion is missing. The sample has under 75,000 clones, about 88% seen once. Relapse after autologous stem cell transplantation occurred in every patient, and brentuximab vedotin exposure varied. This TCR came from a human donor with classical Hodgkin lymphoma. The genes are TRBV6-6 and TRBJ2-5; 8 nucleotides align to TRBD1. The sequencing used peripheral blood mononuclear cells (PBMCs), collected before the second cycle of nivolumab. CDR3 in amino acids: CASSSPDRDLQETQYF. CDR3 nucleotide sequence: TGTGCCAGCAGTTCCCCGGACAGGGATCTACAAGAGACCCAGTACTTC.